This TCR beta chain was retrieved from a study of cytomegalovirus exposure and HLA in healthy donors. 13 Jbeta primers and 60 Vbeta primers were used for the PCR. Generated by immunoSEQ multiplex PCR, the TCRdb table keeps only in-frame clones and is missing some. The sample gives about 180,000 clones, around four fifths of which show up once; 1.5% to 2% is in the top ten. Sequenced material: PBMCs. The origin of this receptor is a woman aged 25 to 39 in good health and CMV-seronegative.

For the CDR3, the DNA is TGTGCCAGCAGTTCGAGCCTTGAGCAGTTCTTC. It is translated as CASSSSLEQFF. The chain carries TRBV6-6 and TRBJ2-1, with D unclear. V lost 4 bases and J 9 bases, leaving 7 bases between the germline ends. The CDR3 is made up of 11 amino acids. The germline V gene has CDR1 MNHNY and CDR2 SVGAGI (reference sequence).